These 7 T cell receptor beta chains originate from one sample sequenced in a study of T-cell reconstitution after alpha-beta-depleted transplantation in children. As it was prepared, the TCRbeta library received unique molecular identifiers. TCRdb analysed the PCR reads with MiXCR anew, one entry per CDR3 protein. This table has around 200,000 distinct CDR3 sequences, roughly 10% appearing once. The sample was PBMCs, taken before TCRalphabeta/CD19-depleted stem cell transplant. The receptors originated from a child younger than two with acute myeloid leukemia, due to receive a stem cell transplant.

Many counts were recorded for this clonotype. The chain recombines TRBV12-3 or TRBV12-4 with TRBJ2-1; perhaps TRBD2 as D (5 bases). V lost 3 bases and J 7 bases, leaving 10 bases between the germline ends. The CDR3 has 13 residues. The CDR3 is CASSFFPGNEQFF. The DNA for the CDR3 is TGTGCCAGCAGTTTCTTCCCGGGGAATGAGCAGTTCTTC.

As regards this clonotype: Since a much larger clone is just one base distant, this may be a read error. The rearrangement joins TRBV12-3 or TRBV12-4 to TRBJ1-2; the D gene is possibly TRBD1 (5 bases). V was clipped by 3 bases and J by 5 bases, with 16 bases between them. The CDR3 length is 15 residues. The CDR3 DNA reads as TGTGCCAGCAGTTTCCGCCGGGGGTCGGGGTATGGCTACACCTTC. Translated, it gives CASSFRRGSGYGYTF.

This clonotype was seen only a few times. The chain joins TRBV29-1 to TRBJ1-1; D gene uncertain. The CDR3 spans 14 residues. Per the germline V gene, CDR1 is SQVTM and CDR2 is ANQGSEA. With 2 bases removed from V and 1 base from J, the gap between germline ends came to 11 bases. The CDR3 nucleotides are TGCAGCGTTGAACCTGAGTCAAGGAACACTGAAGCTTTCTTT. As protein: CSVEPESRNTEAFF.

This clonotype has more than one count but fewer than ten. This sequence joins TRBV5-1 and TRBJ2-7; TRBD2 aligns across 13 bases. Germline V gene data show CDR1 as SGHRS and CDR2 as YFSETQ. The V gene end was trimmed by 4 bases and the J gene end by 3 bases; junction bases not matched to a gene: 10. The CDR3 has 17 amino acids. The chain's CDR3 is CASSPSGTSGILYEQYF. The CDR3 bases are TGCGCCAGCAGCCCGTCCGGGACTAGCGGGATACTCTACGAGCAGTACTTC.

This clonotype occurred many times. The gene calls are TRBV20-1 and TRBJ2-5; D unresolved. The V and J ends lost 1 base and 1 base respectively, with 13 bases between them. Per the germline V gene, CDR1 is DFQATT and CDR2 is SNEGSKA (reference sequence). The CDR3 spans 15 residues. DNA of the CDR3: TGCAGTGCTAGAGTCCCGGACGGAGCCCAAGAGACCCAGTACTTC. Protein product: CSARVPDGAQETQYF.

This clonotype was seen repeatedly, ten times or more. The CDR3 DNA reads TGCAGCGTCAATATGCGGAGGCTAGCGGGATTTCTTGTCACAGATACGCAGTATTTT. Its protein product is CSVNMRRLAGFLVTDTQYF. The rearrangement joins TRBV29-1 to TRBJ2-3, with 9 bases identical to TRBD2. Germline V gene sequence: CDR1 SQVTM, CDR2 ANQGSEA. This CDR3 has 19 amino acids. J was trimmed by 2 bases and V by 6 bases; bases with no gene match: 21.

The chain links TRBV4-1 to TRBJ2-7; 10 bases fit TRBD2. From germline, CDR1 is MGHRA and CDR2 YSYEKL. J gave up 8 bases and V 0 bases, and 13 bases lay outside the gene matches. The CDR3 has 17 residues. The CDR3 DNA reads TGCGCCAGCAGCCAAGAGGGTGTCTTGCTAGCGGGGGCCAAGCAGTACTTC. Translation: CASSQEGVLLAGAKQYF.